This paragraph reports one TCR beta chain. Using immunoSEQ multiplex PCR, the repertoire was profiled, and TCRdb retains in-frame clones only, with some absent. Here the sample spans fewer than 500,000 clones, roughly 88% being singletons. As for treatment: approximately 18 received Ad26.COV2.S at low or high dose, single or two shots; about 5 received placebo; per-sample allocation not given. Samples were taken on day 63 after the first vaccine or placebo injection. V shed 7 bases and J shed 6 bases, with 13 bases lying between them. The germline gives CDR1 MDHEN, CDR2 SYDVKM. CDR3 length: 13 amino acids. The data are from a study of Ad26.COV2.S vaccination and SARS-CoV-2 variants.

This specimen consisted of peripheral blood, obtained in a trial of Ad26.COV2.S vaccine versus placebo. The TCR originated in a person aged 18-60 years who received the Ad26.COV2.S COVID-19 vaccine or a placebo. V and J are TRBV28 and TRBJ2-1; perhaps TRBD1 as D (7 bases). The CDR3 DNA follows: TGTGCCAGCACCGACAGGGACTCCAATGAGCAGTTCTTC. This gives the protein CASTDRDSNEQFF. Looking up the rest from reference TRBV28 and TRBJ2-1 gives the full variable domain: DVKVTQSSRYLVKRTGEKVFLECVQDMDHENMFWYRQDPGLGLRLIYFSYDVKMKEKGDIPEGYSVSREKKERFSLILESASTNQTSMYLCASTDRDSNEQFFGPGTRLTVL.